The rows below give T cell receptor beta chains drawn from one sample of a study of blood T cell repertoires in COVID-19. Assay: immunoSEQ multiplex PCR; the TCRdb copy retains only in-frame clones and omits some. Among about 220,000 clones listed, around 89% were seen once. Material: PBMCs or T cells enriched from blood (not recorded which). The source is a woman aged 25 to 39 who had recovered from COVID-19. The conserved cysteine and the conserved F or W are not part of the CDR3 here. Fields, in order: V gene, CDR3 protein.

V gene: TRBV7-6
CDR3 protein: ASSLGDRLNQPQH

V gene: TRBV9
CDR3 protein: ASSVGGHGTGIHNEKLF

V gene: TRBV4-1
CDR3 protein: ASSQPPDRSDEKLF

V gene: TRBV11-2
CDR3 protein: ASSPLPGSYEQY

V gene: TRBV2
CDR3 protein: ASIFLRGDSGANVLT

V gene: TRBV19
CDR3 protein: ASKLAGDQETQY

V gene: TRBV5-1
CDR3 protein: ASRGGVGVMSTEAF

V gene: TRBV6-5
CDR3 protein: ASSYDDSGYEQY

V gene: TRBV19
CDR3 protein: ASRDSLSSYEQY

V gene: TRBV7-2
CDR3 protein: ASSLAARIYGYT

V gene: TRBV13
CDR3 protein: ASKSRSRGMDNEQF

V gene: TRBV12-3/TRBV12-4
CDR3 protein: ASNSRPAEPQH

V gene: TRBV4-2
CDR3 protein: ASSHQRGANYEQY

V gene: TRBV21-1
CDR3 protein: ASSKGLGSPDSSYNEQF

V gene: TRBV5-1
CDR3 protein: ASMVPGTGNTEAF

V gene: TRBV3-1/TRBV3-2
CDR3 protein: ASSQDSGGRGYT

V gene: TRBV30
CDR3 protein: AWSVRGATNEKLF

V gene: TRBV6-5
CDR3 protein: ASSSSRGHGYT

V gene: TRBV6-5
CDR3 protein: ASRTGMNTEAF

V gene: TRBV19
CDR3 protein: ASSTWDRNSPLH

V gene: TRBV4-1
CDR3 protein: ASSQDRDSYYEQY

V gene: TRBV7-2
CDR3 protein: ASSLRTGISLYEQY

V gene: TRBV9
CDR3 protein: ASSPTASQAQY

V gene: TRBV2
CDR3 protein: ASGLDRGNQPQH

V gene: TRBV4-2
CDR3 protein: ASSQEWGVNSPLH

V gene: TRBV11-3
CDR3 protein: ASSLEPRGTYNEQF

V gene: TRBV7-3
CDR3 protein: ASSLKGQYGYT

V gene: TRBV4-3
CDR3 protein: ASSQERGTASTDTQY

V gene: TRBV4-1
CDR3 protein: ASSQASGVYNEQF

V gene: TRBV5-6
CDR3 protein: ASSLGTRAGAF

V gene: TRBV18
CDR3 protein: ASSPTGVNQPQH

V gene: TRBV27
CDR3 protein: ASSLGTGGLHEQY

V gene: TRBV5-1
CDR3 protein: ASSFGTSGGLIYEQY

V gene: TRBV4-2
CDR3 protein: ASSQRAGENTGELF

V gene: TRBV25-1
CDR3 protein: ASSEHEVVVGYT

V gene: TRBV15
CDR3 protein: ATSRDATSDTQY

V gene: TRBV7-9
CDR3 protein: ASSFEPYYGTGEEKLF